This paragraph reports one T cell receptor (beta chain). The antigen is undetermined. This sample is part of a study of beta chain features in type 1 diabetes. Across the study: Analysis included around 110,000,000 sorted cells drawn from all samples.

As every portion of the isolated RNA was reverse transcribed, the sequencing read expressed TCRB transcripts. This table comes from immunoSEQ multiplex PCR, and its TCRdb copy is limited to in-frame clones, with some not included. The repertoire holds 680,000 or so clones, with roughly 13% as singletons. Findings and limits, study-wide: The study found moderately but significantly shorter TCRB CDR3s in all four CD4+ subsets of Type 1 diabetes patients.

This clonotype originated in a young man with type 1 diabetes. Sequencing was carried out using naive CD4+ T cells from blood.

CDR3 residues: CASNEAGRGQPQHF. In DNA, the CDR3 is TGTGCCAGCAACGAAGCGGGGCGAGGGCAGCCCCAGCATTTT. The chain combines TRBV6-1 with TRBJ1-5; D possibly corresponds to TRBD1 (5 bases). Trimming took off 7 bases at V and 7 bases at J, with 17 bases between the two ends. CDR1 is MNHNS, CDR2 SASEGT, per germline. The CDR3 covers 14 residues.